This T cell receptor beta chain was captured in a study of T cell responses to AZD1222 COVID-19 vaccine. A remark on this clone: The antigen remains unidentified.

Points from the study as a whole: Among AZD1222 vaccinees, only six were seropositive at baseline. When two AZD1222 doses had been given, Spike-specific TCR breadth and depth rose.

Method: immunoSEQ multiplex PCR; TCRdb's copy keeps in-frame clones and lacks some. The sample carries over 150,000 clones, 88% recorded once. V was clipped by 3 bases and J by 3 bases, with 8 bases between them. The length of the CDR3 is 13 residues. CDR1 is SGHTA, CDR2 FQGNSA, per germline. The origin of this receptor is an adult in good health. V is TRBV7-2 and J is TRBJ1-1; no clear D gene. The sample was peripheral blood, taken on day 0 of AZD1222 vaccination. This CDR3 reads CASSLYRDTEAFF. The CDR3 nucleotides read TGTGCCAGCAGCTTGTACAGAGACACTGAAGCTTTCTTT.